This TCR beta chain was found in a study of post-analysis software for immune sequencing data. About the research overall: Clinical courses comprised relapsing-remitting, secondary progressive and progressive-relapsing multiple sclerosis.

General study results and limits: Included in a set of about 5 TRBV segments more frequent in patients than controls were TRBV5-6, TRBV5-1 and TRBV20-1.

This CDR3 comprises 18 residues. V lost 4 bases and J 0 bases, leaving 19 bases between the germline ends. The germline gives CDR1 MNHEY, CDR2 SVGEGT. Notes on this clonotype: Its antigen is still unknown.

Researchers reported that TCR beta cDNA libraries carried unique molecular identifiers. TCRdb re-called the PCR reads through MiXCR, storing one row per CDR3 protein. Of hundreds of thousands of distinct CDR3 sequences in the sample, 55% to 70% are singletons; the top ten hold 10% to 12%. The source of this sequence is a girl aged 2-9 years with multiple sclerosis. The chain has TRBV6-2 or TRBV6-3 and TRBJ1-5; possible D gene TRBD1, 6 bases. The sequenced sample consisted of blood. The CDR3 DNA follows: TGTGCCAGCAGTTCCAACGAGCGGGGGGCGTATAGCAATCAGCCCCAGCATTTT. This gives the protein CASSSNERGAYSNQPQHF.